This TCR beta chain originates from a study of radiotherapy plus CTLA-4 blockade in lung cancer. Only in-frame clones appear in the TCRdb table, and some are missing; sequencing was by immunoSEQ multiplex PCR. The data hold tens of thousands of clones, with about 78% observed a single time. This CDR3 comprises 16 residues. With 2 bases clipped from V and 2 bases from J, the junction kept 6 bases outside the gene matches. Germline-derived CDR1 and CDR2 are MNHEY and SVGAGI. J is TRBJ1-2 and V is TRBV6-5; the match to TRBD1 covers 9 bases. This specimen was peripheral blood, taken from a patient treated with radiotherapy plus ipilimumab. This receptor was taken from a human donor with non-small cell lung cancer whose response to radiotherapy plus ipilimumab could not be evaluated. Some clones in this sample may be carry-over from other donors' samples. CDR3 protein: CASSYNHRGPNYGYTF. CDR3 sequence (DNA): TGTGCCAGCAGTTACAATCACAGGGGGCCGAACTATGGCTACACCTTC.